The present T cell receptor (beta chain) was sequenced within a study of a mutant IDH1 vaccine in newly diagnosed glioma. As for time point: week 47, end of study. All doses held 300 ug of mutant IDH1 20-mer peptide, with topical imiquimod. The donors' diagnosis was new WHO grade 3 or 4 astrocytoma that was IDH1-mutant and ATRX-lost. Comment on this clone: Its matching antigen is unknown.

Assay used: immunoSEQ multiplex PCR; TCRdb lists only in-frame clones, some missing. The sample yields about 50,000 clones, approximately 84% seen once. Germline V gene lookup returns CDR1 MGHDK and CDR2 SYGVNS. Trimming stripped 7 bases from V and 2 bases from J, with 8 bases between. This CDR3 spans 13 amino acids. The V gene is TRBV25-1, the J gene TRBJ2-2; D is perhaps TRBD1 (6 bases). This TCR derives from a woman under 40 with glioma. Some clones in this sample may be carry-over from other donors' samples. The starting material was PBMCs, obtained from a glioma patient whose treatment included an IDH1 peptide vaccine. The CDR3 is CASNRVNTGELFF. The CDR3 region has the DNA TGTGCCAGCAACAGGGTTAACACCGGGGAGCTGTTTTTT.